These 27 T cell receptor beta chains were all obtained from the same sample, sequenced in a study of identifying expanded T cells in peripheral blood. The repertoire was sequenced with immunoSEQ multiplex PCR; TCRdb's copy has only in-frame clones and lacks some. The table includes 70,000 to 100,000 clones, around 87% detected once. The sample comprised blood. The receptors here all came from a person aged 18 to 69 in good health.

The V and J genes are TRBV6-1 and TRBJ1-3; no clear D gene. This CDR3 has 11 residues. Per germline, CDR1 MNHNS and CDR2 SASEGT. V was pared by 6 bases and J by 10 bases, with 10 bases between. The CDR3 loop is CASRYAGTIYF. Written as DNA, the CDR3 is TGTGCCAGCAGGTACGCCGGGACCATATATTTT.

This chain joins TRBV6-5 and TRBJ1-4; D is uncertain. Germline-derived CDR1 and CDR2 are MNHEY and SVGAGI. There are 14 residues in the CDR3. The V end lost 5 bases, the J end lost 5 bases, and 12 bases lay between the germline ends. The CDR3 nucleotides read TGTGCCAGCAGTGTGCTTGCCGCCAATGAAAAACTGTTTTTT. This encodes CASSVLAANEKLFF.

This sequence joins TRBV4-1 and TRBJ2-3; no clear D gene. Trimming pared 0 bases from V and 8 bases from J, leaving 15 bases between. This CDR3 is 15 amino acids long. Germline V lookup: CDR1 MGHRA, CDR2 YSYEKL. Here the CDR3 DNA reads TGCGCCAGCAGCCAAGATTCGGCACACCATGGTACGCAGTATTTT. This encodes CASSQDSAHHGTQYF.

The rearrangement uses TRBV5-1 and TRBJ1-1, with 12 bases that match TRBD1. The CDR3 has 22 amino acids. V lost 0 bases, J lost 1 base, and 19 bases stayed unmatched. Per the germline V gene, CDR1 is SGHRS and CDR2 is YFSETQ. The CDR3: CASSLESLRSRDRGQSNTEAFF. In DNA form, the CDR3 reads TGCGCCAGCAGCTTGGAGTCACTGAGGTCCCGGGACAGGGGGCAATCGAACACTGAAGCTTTCTTT.

The genes are TRBV5-5 and TRBJ1-2; D ambiguous. Germline lookup yields CDR1 SGHKS and CDR2 YYEKEE (reference sequence). The germline V and J ends were trimmed by 4 bases and 0 bases, with 7 bases remaining between them. The length of the CDR3 is 13 residues. The CDR3 here is CASSEVANYGYTF. CDR3 bases: TGTGCCAGCAGCGAAGTAGCTAACTATGGCTACACCTTC.

The chain is built from TRBV5-6 and TRBJ1-1; D is undetermined. V lost 2 bases, J lost 11 bases, and 13 bases lay in between. In germline, CDR1 is SGHDT, CDR2 YYEEEE. The CDR3 spans 12 residues. In DNA, the CDR3 is TGTGCCAGCAGCTTAGGTACCCTTGGGGCTTTCTTT. It specifies CASSLGTLGAFF.

This sequence joins TRBV4-1 and TRBJ2-7; tentative D call: TRBD2 (6 bases). The CDR3 is 15 amino acids. The germline gives CDR1 MGHRA, CDR2 YSYEKL. The V gene lost 4 bases and the J gene lost 3 bases, with 16 bases spanning the gap. CDR3 sequence (DNA): TGCGCCAGCAGCCTAACCCAGGAGGGGCTCTACGAGCAGTACTTC. Residues: CASSLTQEGLYEQYF.

The rearrangement links TRBV13 to TRBJ2-7, with D tentatively TRBD1 (6 bases). CDR1 and CDR2 (germline): PRHDT, FYEKMQ (reference sequence). The V end lost 5 bases, the J end lost 5 bases, and 16 bases lay between the germline ends. The CDR3 consists of 14 residues. CDR3 sequence reads: CASSLGAYRDEQYF. The DNA for the CDR3 is TGTGCCAGCAGCCTGGGGGCCTACAGGGACGAGCAGTACTTC.

On this clone: One end of the junction varies from germline; a read error may be responsible. This chain links TRBV7-6 with TRBJ2-5; TRBD2 might be the D (5 bases). This CDR3 has 16 amino acids. The germline V gene has CDR1 SGHVS and CDR2 FNYEAQ. DNA for the CDR3: TGTGCCAGCAGCTCAGCATTTACGAGGGATGGGGAGACCCAATACTTC. This encodes CASSSAFTRDGETQYF.

The rearrangement uses TRBV2 and TRBJ2-7; unclear D gene. From germline, CDR1 is SNHLY and CDR2 FYNNEI. CDR3 size: 11 residues. V dropped 6 bases and J dropped 6 bases, with 9 bases sitting between them. CDR3 loop: CASSGRFEQYF. The CDR3 coding sequence is TGTGCCAGCAGCGGGCGGTTCGAGCAGTACTTC.

The chain recombines TRBV27 with TRBJ1-6; 7 nucleotides align to TRBD1. V was clipped by 10 bases and J by 8 bases; unmatched bases: 8. CDR3 size: 13 residues. Germline-derived CDR1 and CDR2 are MNHEY and SMNVEV (reference sequence). DNA for the CDR3: TGTGCCACCCGGGACAGAGCCGATTCACCCCTCCACTTT. Protein sequence: CATRDRADSPLHF.

This clone appeared once. The chain carries TRBV7-2 and TRBJ2-5; possible D gene TRBD1, 6 bases. The CDR3 loop spans 13 amino acids. Trimming removed 3 bases from V and 4 bases from J, with 9 bases in between. CDR1 and CDR2 (germline): SGHTA, FQGNSA. The CDR3: CASSLSRGETQYF. The CDR3 bases are TGTGCCAGCAGCTTGTCCAGGGGAGAGACCCAGTACTTC.

The rearrangement joins TRBV7-9 to TRBJ2-7, with D maybe TRBD2 (5 bases). V was cut by 1 base and J by 3 bases, with 19 bases left in between. Germline values: CDR1 SEHNR, CDR2 FQNEAQ (reference sequence). The CDR3 sequence is 17 residues long. The CDR3 protein is CASSLEIGPLRGYEQYF. The CDR3 nucleotides read TGTGCCAGCAGCTTAGAGATAGGACCCCTCCGGGGCTACGAGCAGTACTTC. The entire variable domain, with the rest obtained from reference TRBV7-9 and TRBJ2-7, is as follows: DTGVSQNPRHKITKRGQNVTFRCDPISEHNRLYWYRQTLGQGPEFLTYFQNEAQLEKSRLLSDRFSAERPKGSFSTLEIQRTEQGDSAMYLCASSLEIGPLRGYEQYFGPGTRLTVT.

The chain uses TRBV5-5 and TRBJ2-1, with D hard to call. The CDR3 covers 12 residues. V was trimmed by 4 bases and J by 3 bases, leaving 5 bases between them. The germline CDR1 and CDR2 sequences are SGHKS and YYEKEE (reference sequence). CDR3 amino acids: CASSILYNEQFF. The CDR3 region has the DNA TGTGCCAGCAGCATACTCTACAATGAGCAGTTCTTC.

This chain joins TRBV6-1 and TRBJ2-1; D unresolved. Germline V lookup: CDR1 MNHNS, CDR2 SASEGT. The length of the CDR3 is 14 residues. Between the trimmed V and J ends, which lost 8 bases and 3 bases, there was a span of 14 bases. DNA for the CDR3: TGTGCCAGCGATCGGATGGGTTTCTACAATGAGCAGTTCTTC. It is translated as CASDRMGFYNEQFF.

V gene TRBV6-5 combines with J gene TRBJ1-2; TRBD1 is a possible D gene (6 bases). Germline CDR1 reads MNHEY; CDR2 reads SVGAGI. The CDR3 is 13 residues long. V gave up 5 bases and J gave up 8 bases, with 15 bases separating them. DNA for the CDR3: TGTGCCAGCAGTCGACAGGTCCAAGGCGGCTACACCTTC. Translated: CASSRQVQGGYTF.

This clone appeared a few times. The chain recombines TRBV2 with TRBJ1-6, with 7 bases matching TRBD1. The CDR3 length is 15 residues. The V and J ends lost 4 bases and 6 bases, in that order; junction bases with no gene match: 6. The germline V gene encodes CDR1 SNHLY and CDR2 FYNNEI. The CDR3 nucleotides are TGTGCCAGCAGTGGGGACAGAGACTTTAATTCACCCCTCCACTTT. This encodes CASSGDRDFNSPLHF.

The chain has TRBV27 and TRBJ2-5; D perhaps matches TRBD1 (6 bases). Between the trimmed V and J ends, which lost 0 bases and 0 bases, there was a span of 8 bases. The CDR3 is 15 residues long. Germline assignment: CDR1 MNHEY and CDR2 SMNVEV (reference sequence). DNA of the CDR3: TGTGCCAGCAGTTTATCGGACAGCTACCAAGAGACCCAGTACTTC. It yields the protein CASSLSDSYQETQYF.

The rearrangement links TRBV29-1 to TRBJ2-2; 7 bases line up with TRBD2. CDR1 SQVTM and CDR2 ANQGSEA come from the germline V gene. This CDR3 is built from 14 residues. V was pared by 1 base and J by 6 bases, with 5 bases of the junction left unmatched. CDR3 loop: CSVEVASGAGELFF. The CDR3 region has the DNA TGCAGCGTTGAAGTGGCCAGCGGGGCCGGGGAGCTGTTTTTT.

The J gene is TRBJ1-4, the V gene TRBV5-4; no firm D call. The CDR3 spans 15 residues. CDR1 and CDR2 (germline): SGHNT, YYREEE (reference sequence). V gave up 3 bases and J gave up 0 bases, with 9 bases separating them. The CDR3 here is CASSWSVSTNEKLFF. The CDR3 coding sequence is TGTGCCAGCAGCTGGTCGGTTTCAACTAATGAAAAACTGTTTTTT.

The chain recombines TRBV5-4 with TRBJ2-7; 10 bases are shared with TRBD1. The CDR3 extends over 15 amino acids. Germline values: CDR1 SGHNT, CDR2 YYREEE (reference sequence). After removal of 3 bases from V and 7 bases from J, the junction contained 10 bases not matched to a gene. CDR3: CASSSRQGASWEQYF. The DNA for the CDR3 is TGTGCCAGCAGCTCAAGACAGGGGGCTTCTTGGGAGCAGTACTTC. The full variable domain, completed using reference TRBV5-4 and TRBJ2-7, is ETGVTQSPTHLIKTRGQQVTLRCSSQSGHNTVSWYQQALGQGPQFIFQYYREEENGRGNFPPRFSGLQFPNYSSELNVNALELDDSALYLCASSSRQGASWEQYFGPGTRLTVT.

Here the CDR3 reads CASSSLGGGAFGYTF. The CDR3 coding sequence is TGTGCCAGCAGCTCCCTCGGGGGGGGCGCGTTTGGCTACACCTTC. The V call is TRBV11-2, the J call TRBJ1-2; a possible D gene is TRBD1 (6 bases). Trimming took 4 bases from V and 7 from J, leaving 19 bases between them. Looked up from germline, CDR1 is SGHAT and CDR2 is FQNNGV. The CDR3 loop spans 15 amino acids.

V and J are TRBV7-9 and TRBJ2-5; D is uncertain. There are 13 residues in the CDR3. V shed 0 bases and J shed 4 bases, with 6 bases lying between them. Per germline, CDR1 SEHNR and CDR2 FQNEAQ (reference sequence). CDR3 sequence (DNA): TGTGCCAGCAGCTTAGCGGGGTTAGAGACCCAGTACTTC. This encodes CASSLAGLETQYF.

This rearrangement joins TRBV4-1 to TRBJ2-3; D remains unclear. V was clipped by 1 base and J by 2 bases, with 19 bases between them. CDR1 and CDR2 (germline): MGHRA, YSYEKL. The CDR3 consists of 18 residues. The CDR3: CASSQADRKTPITDTQYF. The DNA for the CDR3 is TGCGCCAGCAGCCAAGCAGATCGGAAAACCCCGATCACAGATACGCAGTATTTT.

The V and J genes are TRBV27 and TRBJ2-3; TRBD1 matches 7 bases. Germline V gene sequence: CDR1 MNHEY, CDR2 SMNVEV (reference sequence). The CDR3 contains 14 residues. Trimming took 2 bases from V and 2 from J; bases not matched to a gene: 1. CDR3 residues: CASSLGTVTDTQYF. The DNA of the CDR3 is TGTGCCAGCAGTTTAGGGACAGTCACAGATACGCAGTATTTT.

The J gene is TRBJ1-2, the V gene TRBV7-2, with 12 bases that match TRBD1. Germline V gives CDR1 SGHTA, CDR2 FQGNSA. The CDR3 is made up of 15 amino acids. V gave up 3 bases and J gave up 7 bases; unmatched junction bases: 6. CDR3 sequence (DNA): TGTGCCAGCAGCTTCACTGGGACAGGGGGCTTTGGCTACACCTTC. Translation: CASSFTGTGGFGYTF. Complete variable domain (other parts from reference TRBV7-2 and TRBJ1-2): GAGVSQSPSNKVTEKGKDVELRCDPISGHTALYWYRQSLGQGLEFLIYFQGNSAPDKSGLPSDRFSAERTGGSVSTLTIQRTQQEDSAVYLCASSFTGTGGFGYTFGSGTRLTVV.

CDR3 protein: CASSRGQIYGYTF. The CDR3 nucleotides are TGTGCCAGCAGCCGGGGACAGATCTATGGCTACACCTTC. This chain uses TRBV5-6 with TRBJ1-2, with TRBD1 identical over 7 bases. CDR1 is SGHDT and CDR2 is YYEEEE in the germline V gene. The trim removed 4 bases at V and 4 bases at J, leaving 4 bases unmatched. The CDR3 is 13 residues long.